This TCR beta chain was captured in a study of CD8+ T cells in alopecia areata. Treatment noted: oral pan-JAK inhibitor, 5-10 mg twice daily. Trimming took 6 bases from V and 2 from J, leaving 11 bases between them. The CDR3 contains 14 residues. Germline-derived CDR1 and CDR2 are SNHLY and FYNNEI. This clone was counted at least ten times. Sequencing relied on a cDNA template that was reverse transcribed from extracted RNA. TCRdb's table, derived via immunoSEQ multiplex PCR, lists solely in-frame clones and lacks some. The table lists fewer than 250,000 clones, approximately 57% of them singletons, with 1% in the top ten.

The chain combines TRBV2 with TRBJ2-4, with D possibly matching TRBD2 (5 bases). The TCR sequence derives from a human donor with alopecia areata. Sequenced here: CD4+ T cells sorted from blood, sampled at week 24, from a patient treated with tofacitinib. The CDR3 spells CASRQLVSKNIQYF. CDR3 in DNA: TGTGCCAGCAGGCAACTAGTGTCCAAAAACATTCAGTACTTC.